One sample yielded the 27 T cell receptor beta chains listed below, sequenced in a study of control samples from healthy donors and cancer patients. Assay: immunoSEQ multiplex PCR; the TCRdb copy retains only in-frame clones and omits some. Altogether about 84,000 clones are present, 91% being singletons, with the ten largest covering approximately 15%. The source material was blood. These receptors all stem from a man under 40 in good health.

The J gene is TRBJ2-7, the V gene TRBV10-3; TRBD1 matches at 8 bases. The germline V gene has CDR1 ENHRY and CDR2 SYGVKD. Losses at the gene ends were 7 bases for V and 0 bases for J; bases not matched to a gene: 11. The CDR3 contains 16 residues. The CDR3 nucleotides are TGTGCCATCACCCCCGACCCGGGACAGGCCTCCTACGAGCAGTACTTC. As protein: CAITPDPGQASYEQYF.

This CDR3 reads CASGSGQGSYNEQFF. In DNA form, the CDR3 reads TGTGCTAGTGGTTCGGGACAGGGGTCCTACAATGAGCAGTTCTTC. This sequence joins TRBV12-5 and TRBJ2-1, with 10 positions matching TRBD1. V lost 4 bases and J lost 1; bases outside the gene matches: 1. The CDR3 contains 15 residues. Germline V gene data show CDR1 as LGHNT and CDR2 as FRNRAP.

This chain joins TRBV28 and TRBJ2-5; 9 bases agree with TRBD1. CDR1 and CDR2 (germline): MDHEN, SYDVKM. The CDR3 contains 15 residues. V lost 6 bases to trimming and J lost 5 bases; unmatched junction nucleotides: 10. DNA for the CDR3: TGTGCCAGCAGCCCAAACAGGGGGCTTGGGGAGACCCAGTACTTC. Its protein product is CASSPNRGLGETQYF.

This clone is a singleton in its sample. The CDR3 coding sequence is TGCGCCAGCAGCACAGGACAGGGGGCTGGGGCCAACGTCCTGACTTTC. This codes for CASSTGQGAGANVLTF. The chain links TRBV5-1 to TRBJ2-6; 10 nucleotides match TRBD1. Trimming took 4 bases from V and 2 from J; bases not matched to a gene: 3. CDR3 length: 16 amino acids. Per the germline V gene, CDR1 is SGHRS and CDR2 is YFSETQ.

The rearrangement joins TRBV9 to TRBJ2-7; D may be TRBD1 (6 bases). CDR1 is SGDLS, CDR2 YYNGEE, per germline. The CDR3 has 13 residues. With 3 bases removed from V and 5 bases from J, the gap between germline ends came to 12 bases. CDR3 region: CASSGGNRDEQYF. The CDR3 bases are TGTGCCAGCAGCGGGGGGAACAGGGACGAGCAGTACTTC.

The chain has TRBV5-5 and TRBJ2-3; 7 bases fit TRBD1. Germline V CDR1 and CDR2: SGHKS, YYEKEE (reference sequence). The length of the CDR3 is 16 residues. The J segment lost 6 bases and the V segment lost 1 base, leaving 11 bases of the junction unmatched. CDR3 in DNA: TGTGCCAGCAGCTTGCAATCCATAAGGGGGCCGGATACGCAGTATTTT. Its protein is CASSLQSIRGPDTQYF.

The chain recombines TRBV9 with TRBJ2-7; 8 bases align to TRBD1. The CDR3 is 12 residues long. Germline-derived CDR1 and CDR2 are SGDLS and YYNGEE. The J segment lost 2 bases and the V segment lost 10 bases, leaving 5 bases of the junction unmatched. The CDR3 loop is CARAGGTYEQYF. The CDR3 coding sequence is TGTGCCCGAGCAGGGGGCACCTACGAGCAGTACTTC.

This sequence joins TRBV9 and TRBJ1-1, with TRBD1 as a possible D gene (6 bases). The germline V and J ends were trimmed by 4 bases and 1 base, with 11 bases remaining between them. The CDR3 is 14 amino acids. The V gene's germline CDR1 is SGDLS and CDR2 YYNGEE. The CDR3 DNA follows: TGTGCCAGCAGCTCGGACAGAGGGAACACTGAAGCTTTCTTT. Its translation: CASSSDRGNTEAFF.

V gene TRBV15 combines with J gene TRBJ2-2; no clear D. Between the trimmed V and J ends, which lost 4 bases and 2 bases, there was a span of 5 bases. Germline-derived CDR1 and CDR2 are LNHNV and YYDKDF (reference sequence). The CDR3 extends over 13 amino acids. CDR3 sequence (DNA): TGTGCCACCAGCACTAAAAACACCGGGGAGCTGTTTTTT. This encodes CATSTKNTGELFF.

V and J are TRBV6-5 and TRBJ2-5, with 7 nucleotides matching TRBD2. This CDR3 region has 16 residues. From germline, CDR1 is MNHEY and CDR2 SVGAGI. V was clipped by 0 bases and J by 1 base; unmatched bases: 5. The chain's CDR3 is CASSYSTSWSQETQYF. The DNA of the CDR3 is TGTGCCAGCAGTTACTCGACTAGCTGGTCCCAAGAGACCCAGTACTTC.

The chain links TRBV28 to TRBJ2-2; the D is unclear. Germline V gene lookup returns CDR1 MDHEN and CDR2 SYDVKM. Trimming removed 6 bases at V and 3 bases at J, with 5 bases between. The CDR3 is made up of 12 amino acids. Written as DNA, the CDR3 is TGTGCCAGCAGCCGATACACCGGGGAGCTGTTTTTT. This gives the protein CASSRYTGELFF.

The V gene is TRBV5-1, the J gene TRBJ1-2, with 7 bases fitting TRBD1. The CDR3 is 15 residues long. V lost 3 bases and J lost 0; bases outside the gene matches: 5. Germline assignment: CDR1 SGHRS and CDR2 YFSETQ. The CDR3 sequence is CASSSRTGANYGYTF. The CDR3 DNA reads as TGCGCCAGCAGCTCAAGGACAGGAGCTAACTATGGCTACACCTTC.

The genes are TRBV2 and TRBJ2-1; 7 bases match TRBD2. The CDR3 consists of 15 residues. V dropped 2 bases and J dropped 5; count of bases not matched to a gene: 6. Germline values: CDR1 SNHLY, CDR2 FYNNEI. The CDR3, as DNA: TGTGCCAGCAGTGAATTGGGGGGGGTAAACAATGAGCAGTTCTTC. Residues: CASSELGGVNNEQFF.

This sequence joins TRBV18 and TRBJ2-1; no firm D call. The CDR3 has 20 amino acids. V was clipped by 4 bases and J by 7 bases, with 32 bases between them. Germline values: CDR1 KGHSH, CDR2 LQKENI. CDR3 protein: CASSLAAPLDLGKGSNEQFF. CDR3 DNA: TGTGCCAGCTCACTGGCGGCCCCTCTCGATTTGGGGAAGGGCTCGAATGAGCAGTTCTTC.

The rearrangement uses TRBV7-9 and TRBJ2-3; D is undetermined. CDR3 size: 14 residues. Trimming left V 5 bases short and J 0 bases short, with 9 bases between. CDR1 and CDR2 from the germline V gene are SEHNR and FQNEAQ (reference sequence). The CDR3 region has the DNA TGTGCCAGCAGCGCCGGGCTTAGCACAGATACGCAGTATTTT. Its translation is CASSAGLSTDTQYF. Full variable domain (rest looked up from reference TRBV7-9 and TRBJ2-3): DTGVSQNPRHKITKRGQNVTFRCDPISEHNRLYWYRQTLGQGPEFLTYFQNEAQLEKSRLLSDRFSAERPKGSFSTLEIQRTEQGDSAMYLCASSAGLSTDTQYFGPGTRLTVL.

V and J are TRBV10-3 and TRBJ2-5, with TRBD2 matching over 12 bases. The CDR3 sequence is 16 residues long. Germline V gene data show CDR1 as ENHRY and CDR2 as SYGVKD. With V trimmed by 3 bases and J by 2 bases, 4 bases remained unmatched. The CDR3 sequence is CAISEGLAGSQETQYF. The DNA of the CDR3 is TGTGCCATCAGTGAAGGACTAGCGGGAAGTCAAGAGACCCAGTACTTC.

CDR3 DNA sequence: TGTGCCAGCAGTATGAGGATCTCTGGGGCCAACGTCCTGACTTTC. Amino acids: CASSMRISGANVLTF. The chain joins TRBV11-2 to TRBJ2-6; unclear D gene. This CDR3 is built from 15 residues. Germline V CDR1 and CDR2: SGHAT, FQNNGV. V was pared by 6 bases and J by 0 bases, with 9 bases between.

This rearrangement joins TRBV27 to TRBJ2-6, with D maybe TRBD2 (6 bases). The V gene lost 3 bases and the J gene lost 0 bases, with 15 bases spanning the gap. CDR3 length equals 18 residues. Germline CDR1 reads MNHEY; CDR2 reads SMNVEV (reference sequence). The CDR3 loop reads CASSLFGTVNSGANVLTF. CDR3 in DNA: TGTGCCAGCAGTTTGTTTGGGACTGTTAACTCTGGGGCCAACGTCCTGACTTTC.

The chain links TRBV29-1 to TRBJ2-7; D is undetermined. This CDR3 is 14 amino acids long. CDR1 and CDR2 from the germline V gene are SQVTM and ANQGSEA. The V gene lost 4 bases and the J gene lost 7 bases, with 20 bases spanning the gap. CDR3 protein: CSVGIRSSSDEQYF. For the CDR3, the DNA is TGCAGCGTTGGAATTAGGTCCTCCAGTGATGAGCAGTACTTC.

The CDR3 reads CSVAGQGKSEQYF. CDR3 DNA: TGCAGCGTAGCGGGACAGGGGAAATCCGAGCAGTACTTC. The chain recombines TRBV29-1 with TRBJ2-7; 10 bases align to TRBD1. This CDR3 is built from 13 residues. Germline lookup yields CDR1 SQVTM and CDR2 ANQGSEA. J gave up 6 bases and V 6 bases, and 8 bases lay outside the gene matches.

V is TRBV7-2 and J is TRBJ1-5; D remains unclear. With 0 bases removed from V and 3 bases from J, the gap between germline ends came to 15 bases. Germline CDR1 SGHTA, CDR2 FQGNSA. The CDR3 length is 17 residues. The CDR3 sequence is CASSLAGVSSNNQPQHF. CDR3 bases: TGTGCCAGCAGCTTAGCCGGGGTATCCAGCAACAATCAGCCCCAGCATTTT.

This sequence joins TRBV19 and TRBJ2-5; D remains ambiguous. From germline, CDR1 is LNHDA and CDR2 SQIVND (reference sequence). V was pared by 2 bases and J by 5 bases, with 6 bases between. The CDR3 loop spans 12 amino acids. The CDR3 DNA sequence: TGTGCCAGTAGTATAAGTGCGGAGACCCAGTACTTC. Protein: CASSISAETQYF.

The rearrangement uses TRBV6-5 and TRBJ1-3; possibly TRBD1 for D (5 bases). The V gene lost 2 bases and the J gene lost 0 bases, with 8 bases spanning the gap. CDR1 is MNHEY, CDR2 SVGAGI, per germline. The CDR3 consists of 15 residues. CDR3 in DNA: TGTGCCAGCAGTTACACGACAGTCTCTGGAAACACCATATATTTT. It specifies CASSYTTVSGNTIYF.

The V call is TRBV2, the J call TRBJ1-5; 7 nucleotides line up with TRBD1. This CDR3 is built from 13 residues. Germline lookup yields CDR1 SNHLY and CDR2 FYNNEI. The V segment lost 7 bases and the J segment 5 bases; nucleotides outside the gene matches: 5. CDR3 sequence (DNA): TGTGCCAGCACACAGGGGCATGATCAGCCCCAGCATTTT. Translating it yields CASTQGHDQPQHF. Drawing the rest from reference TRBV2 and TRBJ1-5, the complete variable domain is EPEVTQTPSHQVTQMGQEVILRCVPISNHLYFYWYRQILGQKVEFLVSFYNNEISEKSEIFDDQFSVERPDGSNFTLKIRSTKLEDSAMYFCASTQGHDQPQHFGDGTRLSIL.

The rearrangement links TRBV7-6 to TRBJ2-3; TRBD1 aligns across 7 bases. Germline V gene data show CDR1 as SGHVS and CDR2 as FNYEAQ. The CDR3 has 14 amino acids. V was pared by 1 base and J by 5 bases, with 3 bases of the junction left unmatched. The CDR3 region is CASSLEGALDTQYF. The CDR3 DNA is TGTGCCAGCAGCTTAGAGGGGGCCCTAGATACGCAGTATTTT.

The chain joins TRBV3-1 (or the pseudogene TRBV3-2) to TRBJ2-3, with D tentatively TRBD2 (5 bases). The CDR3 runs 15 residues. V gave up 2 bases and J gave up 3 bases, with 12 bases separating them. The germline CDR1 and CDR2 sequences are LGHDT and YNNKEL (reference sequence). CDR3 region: CASSQPQSGTDTQYF. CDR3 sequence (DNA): TGTGCCAGCAGCCAACCCCAGTCGGGGACAGATACGCAGTATTTT.

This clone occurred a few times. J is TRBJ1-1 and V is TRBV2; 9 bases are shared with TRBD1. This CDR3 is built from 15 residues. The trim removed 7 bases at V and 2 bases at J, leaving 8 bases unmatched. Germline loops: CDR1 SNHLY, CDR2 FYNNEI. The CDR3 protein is CASTRDRGENTEAFF. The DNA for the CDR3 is TGTGCCAGCACCAGAGACAGGGGGGAAAACACTGAAGCTTTCTTT.